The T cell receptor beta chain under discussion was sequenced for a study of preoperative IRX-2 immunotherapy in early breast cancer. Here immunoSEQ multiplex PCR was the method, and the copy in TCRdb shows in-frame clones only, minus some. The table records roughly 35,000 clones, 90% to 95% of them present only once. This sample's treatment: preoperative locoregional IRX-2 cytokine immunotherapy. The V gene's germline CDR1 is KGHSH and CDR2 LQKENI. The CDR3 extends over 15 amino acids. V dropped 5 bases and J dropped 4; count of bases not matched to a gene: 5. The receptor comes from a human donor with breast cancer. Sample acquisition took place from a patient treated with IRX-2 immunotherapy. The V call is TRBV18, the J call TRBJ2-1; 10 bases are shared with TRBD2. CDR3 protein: CASSATSGDYNEQFF. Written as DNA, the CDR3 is TGTGCCAGCTCAGCTACTAGCGGGGATTACAATGAGCAGTTCTTC.